The 13 T cell receptor beta chains given below trace back to one sample, sequenced in a study of radiotherapy plus CTLA-4 blockade in lung cancer. TCRdb's table, derived via immunoSEQ multiplex PCR, lists solely in-frame clones and lacks some. The repertoire consists of 57,000 or so clones, with roughly 77% occurring once and the leading ten covering approximately 4.4%. Material: peripheral blood, obtained from a patient treated with radiotherapy plus ipilimumab. These receptors came from a human donor with non-small cell lung cancer who had a complete response to radiotherapy plus ipilimumab.

This clone has a single count. The chain has TRBV9 and TRBJ2-3; D gene ambiguous. Germline V CDR1 and CDR2: SGDLS, YYNGEE. With 0 bases removed from V and 6 bases from J, the gap between germline ends came to 14 bases. This CDR3 spans 15 amino acids. The CDR3 nucleotides read TGTGCCAGCAGCGTAGATGGGATGATGCGGGATACGCAGTATTTT. Protein product: CASSVDGMMRDTQYF.

The chain carries TRBV2 and TRBJ1-2, with no clear D. The germline V and J ends were trimmed by 5 bases and 6 bases, with 10 bases remaining between them. Germline-derived CDR1 and CDR2 are SNHLY and FYNNEI. CDR3 length: 12 residues. CDR3 DNA: TGTGCCAGCAGTCCACTGAGGGATGGCTACACCTTC. Translating gives CASSPLRDGYTF. The full variable domain, completed using reference TRBV2 and TRBJ1-2, is EPEVTQTPSHQVTQMGQEVILRCVPISNHLYFYWYRQILGQKVEFLVSFYNNEISEKSEIFDDQFSVERPDGSNFTLKIRSTKLEDSAMYFCASSPLRDGYTFGSGTRLTVV.

The genes are TRBV5-4 and TRBJ1-1; 7 bases are a match to TRBD1. V shed 4 bases and J 4 bases; nucleotides not matched to a gene: 13. Germline-derived CDR1 and CDR2 are SGHNT and YYREEE (reference sequence). The CDR3 length is 16 residues. The CDR3 here is CASSPTAPDRSTEAFF. In DNA form, the CDR3 reads TGTGCCAGCAGCCCGACGGCCCCGGACAGGAGCACTGAAGCTTTCTTT.

This clone was observed a handful of times. The gene calls are TRBV10-3 and TRBJ1-2; no clear D. Trimming removed 2 bases from V and 4 bases from J, with 14 bases in between. Per germline, CDR1 ENHRY and CDR2 SYGVKD. The CDR3 consists of 15 residues. The CDR3 coding sequence is TGTGCCATCAGTGAGGTGCAAGGAAGGGTCTATGGCTACACCTTC. Translating it yields CAISEVQGRVYGYTF.

V and J are TRBV27 and TRBJ2-1; 9 bases map to TRBD2. The length of the CDR3 is 15 residues. Unmatched junction bases numbered 9, after V lost 3 bases and J lost 9 bases. Germline lookup yields CDR1 MNHEY and CDR2 SMNVEV (reference sequence). CDR3 in amino acids: CASSLNLAGRGEQFF. CDR3 DNA: TGTGCCAGCAGTTTGAATCTAGCGGGGAGGGGTGAGCAGTTCTTC.

This chain uses TRBV5-8 with TRBJ1-2, with TRBD1 matching 7 bases. This CDR3 spans 16 amino acids. Germline V gene data show CDR1 as SGHTS and CDR2 as YDEGEE. V shed 5 bases, J shed 5 bases, and the junction held 15 bases outside the gene matches. Here the CDR3 reads CASSSRTGRGAYGYTF. CDR3 bases: TGTGCCAGCAGTTCTAGGACAGGCCGGGGGGCATATGGCTACACCTTC.

This chain joins TRBV7-9 and TRBJ2-1; the D gene is possibly TRBD2 (5 bases). Trimming cost V 4 bases and J 3 bases, with 7 bases left between them. The CDR3 is made up of 13 amino acids. Germline CDR1 reads SEHNR; CDR2 reads FQNEAQ (reference sequence). For the CDR3, the DNA is TGTGCCAGCAGCTCGGGATTCTACAATGAGCAGTTCTTC. As protein: CASSSGFYNEQFF.

The genes are TRBV19 and TRBJ1-1; D is unclear. Trimming pared 1 base from V and 3 bases from J, leaving 12 bases between. The CDR3 extends over 15 amino acids. From germline, CDR1 is LNHDA and CDR2 SQIVND (reference sequence). The CDR3 reads CASSIGMMDYTEAFF. The CDR3 DNA follows: TGTGCCAGTAGTATAGGGATGATGGACTACACTGAAGCTTTCTTT.

The rearrangement joins TRBV30 to TRBJ1-1; D not certain. The CDR3 runs to 14 residues. Looked up from germline, CDR1 is GTSNPN and CDR2 is SVGIG (reference sequence). V lost 3 bases to trimming and J lost 4 bases, with 15 bases between them. The CDR3 DNA reads TGTGCCTGGAGAGGCGGACGGTGGTCCACTGAAGCTTTCTTT. It codes for CAWRGGRWSTEAFF.

The chain is built from TRBV29-1 and TRBJ2-1; D not resolved. The CDR3 runs 9 residues. Between the trimmed V and J ends, which lost 6 bases and 9 bases, there was a span of 6 bases. Germline loops: CDR1 SQVTM, CDR2 ANQGSEA. Here the CDR3 DNA reads TGCAGCGTAGGCGTTGAGCAGTTCTTC. This codes for CSVGVEQFF.

This clone has only one observation. The J gene is TRBJ1-4, the V gene TRBV4-1; 8 positions agree with TRBD1. Germline CDR1 is MGHRA and CDR2 is YSYEKL. This CDR3 comprises 18 residues. J was trimmed by 4 bases and V by 3 bases; bases with no gene match: 13. CDR3 bases: TGCGCCAGCAGCCATGGGACAGGAGGGCGTAGGGGTAATGAAAAACTGTTTTTT. Its translation: CASSHGTGGRRGNEKLFF.

V gene TRBV20-1 combines with J gene TRBJ2-1; perhaps D is TRBD1 or TRBD2 (5 bases each). With 8 bases removed from V and 5 bases from J, the gap between germline ends came to 10 bases. Germline assignment: CDR1 DFQATT and CDR2 SNEGSKA (reference sequence). This CDR3 has 11 amino acids. The CDR3 spells CSLGGNNEQFF. The CDR3 nucleotides are TGCAGTCTTGGGGGAAACAATGAGCAGTTCTTC.

This clone has just a few counts. This rearrangement joins TRBV19 to TRBJ1-5, with D unclear. The CDR3 has 13 residues. Germline assignment: CDR1 LNHDA and CDR2 SQIVND (reference sequence). V was pared by 5 bases and J by 6 bases, with 11 bases between. This chain's CDR3 is CASSGVGTQPQHF. For the CDR3, the DNA is TGTGCCAGTAGTGGGGTGGGTACTCAGCCCCAGCATTTT.